This T cell receptor (beta chain) appears in the sequencing data of a study of blood T cell repertoires in COVID-19. Assay used: immunoSEQ multiplex PCR; TCRdb lists only in-frame clones, some missing. This sample carries around 300,000 clones, about nine tenths of them seen once, and the ten largest clones take 1.5% to 2%. V lost 3 bases, J lost 5 bases, and 5 bases stayed unmatched. The CDR3 runs to 15 residues. CDR1 SEHNR and CDR2 FQNEAQ come from the germline V gene (reference sequence). This chain uses TRBV7-9 with TRBJ2-1, with 9 bases that match TRBD2. Sequenced material: PBMCs or T cells enriched from blood (not recorded which). This TCR was recovered from a middle-aged woman who had recovered from COVID-19. The CDR3 coding sequence is TGTGCCAGCAGCTTTAGCGGGAGTCGCAACAATGAGCAGTTCTTC. It encodes CASSFSGSRNNEQFF.